These T cell receptor beta chains were read from a single sample in a study of blood T cell repertoires in COVID-19. Using immunoSEQ multiplex PCR, the repertoire was profiled, and TCRdb retains in-frame clones only, with some absent. The data show roughly 140,000 clones, 80% to 90% seen once. Specimen: peripheral blood. These receptors came from a man between 65 and 85 years old with acute or convalescent COVID-19. CDR3s include the opening cysteine and the closing phenylalanine or tryptophan. D genes are given only for firm matches. For some rows the clone size is stated as once, few or many, or as a class when expanded; others skip it.

d_gene | j_gene | abundance | v_gene | CDR3nt | CDR3aa
TRBD1 | TRBJ2-5 | once | TRBV6-2/TRBV6-3 | TGTGCCAGCAGGCCTACAGGGGTAGGAGAAGAGACCCAGTACTTC | CASRPTGVGEETQYF
TRBD1 | TRBJ2-1 | . | TRBV24-1 | TGTGCCACCAGTGATTTGTCGGGACAGTACAATGAGCAGTTCTTC | CATSDLSGQYNEQFF
. | TRBJ1-5 | few | TRBV27 | TGTGCCAGCAGGTCGAGCGGGGTTCAGCCCCAGCATTTT | CASRSSGVQPQHF
TRBD1 | TRBJ2-2 | . | TRBV7-9 | TGTGCCAGCAGCGGCCTCGGGACAGGGCGCACCGGGGAGCTGTTTTTT | CASSGLGTGRTGELFF
TRBD1 | TRBJ2-5 | . | TRBV6-5 | TGTGCCAGCAGTAAAACCGGGACAGGGGTGGAGACCCAGTACTTC | CASSKTGTGVETQYF
TRBD2 | TRBJ2-1 | . | TRBV5-6 | TGTGCCAGCAGCCTCGGGACTAGCGTGAGACAGTTCTTC | CASSLGTSVRQFF
. | TRBJ2-7 | . | TRBV28 | TGTGCCAGCAGTCGGAGGCAGGTCTACGAGCAGTACTTC | CASSRRQVYEQYF
TRBD2 | TRBJ2-1 | . | TRBV5-4 | TGTGCCAGCAGCTTGGGAAGCGGGAGGAGCTCCTACAATGAGCAGTTCTTC | CASSLGSGRSSYNEQFF
. | TRBJ1-3 | . | TRBV7-6 | TGTGCCAGCAGCCCGATAGACTCTGGAAACACCATATATTTT | CASSPIDSGNTIYF
. | TRBJ2-1 | few | TRBV5-8 | TGTGCCAGCAGCTCCCCCCCTATTAACAATGAGCAGTTCTTC | CASSSPPINNEQFF
. | TRBJ2-1 | . | TRBV5-8 | TGTGCCAGCAGCTTCCCCGGCGGGCAGTTCTTC | CASSFPGGQFF
. | TRBJ1-5 | . | TRBV29-1 | TGCAGCGTAGCATTTGCGCAGGGGCGAAATCAGCCCCAGCATTTT | CSVAFAQGRNQPQHF
. | TRBJ1-2 | . | TRBV7-9 | TGTGCCAGCAGCTCGGTTAACTATGGCTACACCTTC | CASSSVNYGYTF
TRBD2 | TRBJ2-7 | . | TRBV28 | TGTGCCAGCAGTACTCACCCGGGAGGTTACTACGAGCAGTACTTC | CASSTHPGGYYEQYF
TRBD1 | TRBJ1-1 | many | TRBV28 | TGTGCCAGCAGTTTTCCACAGGGGGGTCCGCCGAGGGCTTTCTTT | CASSFPQGGPPRAFF
. | TRBJ2-1 | . | TRBV9 | TGTGCCAGCAGCGTAGCCCCCGCGGGACTCCTCACAAACAATGAGCAGTTCTTC | CASSVAPAGLLTNNEQFF
TRBD1 | TRBJ2-3 | . | TRBV24-1 | TGTGCCACCAGCGAACAGGGGAGAGGCACAGATACGCAGTATTTT | CATSEQGRGTDTQYF
. | TRBJ1-6 | . | TRBV24-1 | TGTGCCACCCCCGAAGGGGCATCGAGGTCACCCCTCCACTTT | CATPEGASRSPLHF
. | TRBJ2-2 | . | TRBV21-1 | TGTGCCAGCAGGGGAGTACACGGGTCGGGGATTAACACCGGGGAGCTGTTTTTT | CASRGVHGSGINTGELFF
TRBD2 | TRBJ2-3 | . | TRBV28 | TGTGCCAGCCGGATTGACCTAGCGGGCAGAGCAGATACGCAGTATTTT | CASRIDLAGRADTQYF
. | TRBJ2-6 | once | TRBV4-1 | TGCGCCAGCAGCCAAGCGGGTTCCTCTGGGGCCAACGTCCTGACTTTC | CASSQAGSSGANVLTF
TRBD1 | TRBJ1-4 | . | TRBV28 | TGTGCCAGCAGCACTGGACAGGGGATTAATGAAAAACTGTTTTTT | CASSTGQGINEKLFF
TRBD1 | TRBJ1-1 | . | TRBV7-9 | TGTGCCAGCAGCTTGAGGGGGCTGAGCACTGAAGCTTTCTTT | CASSLRGLSTEAFF
. | TRBJ2-3 | . | TRBV3-1/TRBV3-2 | TGTGCCAGCAGCCCCCGGACAGACACAGATACGCAGTATTTT | CASSPRTDTDTQYF
. | TRBJ1-2 | . | TRBV28 | TGTGCCAGCCTGGGAGGTATGACTAACTATGGCTACACCTTC | CASLGGMTNYGYTF
TRBD1 | TRBJ2-4 | . | TRBV6-6 | TGTGCCAGCAGTTACGGACAGGATGGCATTCAGTACTTC | CASSYGQDGIQYF
TRBD2 | TRBJ2-5 | . | TRBV3-1/TRBV3-2 | TGTGCCAGCAGCCGATGGACTAGCGGGCAAGAGACCCAGTACTTC | CASSRWTSGQETQYF
. | TRBJ2-2 | few | TRBV9 | TGTGCCAGCAGCGTAGATGCCGGGACAAGGCCTTCCGGGGAGCTGTTTTTT | CASSVDAGTRPSGELFF
TRBD2 | TRBJ2-2 | . | TRBV7-2 | TGTGCCAGCAGCTCCACTACCGGGACTAGCGGGAGAACCGGGGAGCTGTTTTTT | CASSSTTGTSGRTGELFF
. | TRBJ2-3 | . | TRBV28 | TGTGCCAGCAGCCCCAAGGGGTTCACAGATACGCAGTATTTT | CASSPKGFTDTQYF
. | TRBJ2-1 | . | TRBV18 | TGTGCCAGCTCCCCAACGGGAGAGACTGAGCAGTTCTTC | CASSPTGETEQFF
TRBD1 | TRBJ2-2 | few | TRBV19 | TGTGCCAGTAGTAGGAACCAAGGGACAGGGGGTCGGACCGGGGAGCTGTTTTTT | CASSRNQGTGGRTGELFF
TRBD2 | TRBJ2-3 | . | TRBV10-2 | TGCGCCAGCACTCTGCGGGAGGATACGCAGTATTTT | CASTLREDTQYF